This T cell receptor (beta chain) was profiled in a study of CD8 T cells in Susac syndrome. The CD8+ and CD4+ T cells were negatively isolated, with the TEMRA cells enriched by FACS. RNA in amounts of roughly 0.5 to 1 ug was reverse transcribed with random hexamers. TCRdb processed the immunoSEQ multiplex PCR reads anew with MiXCR; each CDR3 protein has one entry. The sample has about 200,000 distinct CDR3 sequences, over 85% seen once. The length of the CDR3 is 14 residues. The V and J ends lost 3 bases and 7 bases, in that order; junction bases with no gene match: 3. The germline V gene encodes CDR1 LNHNV and CDR2 YYDKDF (reference sequence).

This clonotype originated in a human donor in good health. This chain connects TRBV15 to TRBJ2-1; TRBD2 agrees at 10 bases. Sequencing used CD4+ T cells from PBMCs. The CDR3 spells CATSSLAGVNEQFF. CDR3 in DNA: TGTGCCACCAGCAGCCTAGCGGGAGTAAATGAGCAGTTCTTC.